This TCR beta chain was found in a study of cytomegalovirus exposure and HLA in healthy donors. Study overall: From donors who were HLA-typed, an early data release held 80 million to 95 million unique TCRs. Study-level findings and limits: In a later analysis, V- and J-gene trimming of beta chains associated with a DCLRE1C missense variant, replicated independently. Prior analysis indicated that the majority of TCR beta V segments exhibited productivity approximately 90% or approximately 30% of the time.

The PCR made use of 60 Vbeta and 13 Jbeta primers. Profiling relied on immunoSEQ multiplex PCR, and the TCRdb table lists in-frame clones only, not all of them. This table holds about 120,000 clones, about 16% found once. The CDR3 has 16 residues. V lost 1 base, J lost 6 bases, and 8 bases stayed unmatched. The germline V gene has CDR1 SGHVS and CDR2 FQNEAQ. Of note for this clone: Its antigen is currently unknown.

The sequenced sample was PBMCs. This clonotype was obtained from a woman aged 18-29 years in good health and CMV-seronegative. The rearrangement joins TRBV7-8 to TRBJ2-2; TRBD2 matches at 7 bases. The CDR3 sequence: CASSLEGRGSAGELFF. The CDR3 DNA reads TGTGCCAGCAGCTTAGAGGGGAGGGGCTCGGCCGGGGAGCTGTTTTTT.